Listed here are 4 T cell receptor beta chains from one sample, sequenced in a study of tumor-infiltrating lymphocytes in primary liver carcinoma. TCR beta cDNA was made from 450 to 600 ng total RNA with a constant-region primer. For TCR beta, libraries were produced by three nested multiplex PCR rounds using slightly modified ARM-PCR. It was with TRBV1-TRBV30 forward primers and a C-beta reverse primer that the first two PCR rounds were run, at 10 to 11 cycles each. TCRdb called the multiplex PCR reads again in MiXCR, with one record for every CDR3 protein. The sample holds just under 95,000 distinct CDR3 sequences, 68% seen once. From unsorted bulk tissue weighing about 20-33 mg, DNA and RNA were co-extracted. The sequenced sample was tumor-adjacent normal liver tissue. These receptors were collected from a man aged 35-49 years with primary liver carcinoma and hepatitis B virus infection.

Note on this clonotype: This likely comes from a read error, as the CDR3 has no conserved phenylalanine or tryptophan at its end. The chain uses TRBV11-2 and TRBJ2-1; the D gene could be TRBD1 or TRBD2 (5 bases each). V shed 4 bases and J shed 10 bases, with 17 bases lying between them. The germline V gene has CDR1 SGHAT and CDR2 FQNNGV. CDR3 size: 14 residues. The CDR3 reads CASSSRGGPSEQFS. The CDR3, as DNA: TGTGCCAGCAGCTCCCGGGGCGGGCCGTCCGAGCAGTTCTCC.

This clonotype was seen just once. A read error is likely, as this CDR3 ends without the conserved phenylalanine or tryptophan. J is TRBJ2-5 and V is TRBV12-3 or TRBV12-4; TRBD1 aligns across 9 bases. The CDR3 is 15 residues long. Losses at the gene ends were 5 bases for V and 4 bases for J; bases not matched to a gene: 8. The CDR3 region is CASSPRTGVRETQYL. CDR3 DNA: TGTGCCAGCAGTCCACGGACAGGGGTTCGAGAGACCCAGTACTTA.

To note about this clonotype: The junction does not match germline at one end; this may be a read error. The chain is built from TRBV7-9 and TRBJ2-7; possibly TRBD1 for D (5 bases). The germline gives CDR1 SEHNR, CDR2 FQNEAQ (reference sequence). This CDR3 contains 15 residues. CDR3 nucleotides: TGTGCCAGCGGCTTAGAATCAGCAGGGACCTACGAGCAGTACTTC. This codes for CASGLESAGTYEQYF.

On this clonotype: One junction end disagrees with the germline gene, perhaps due to a read error. The chain links TRBV29-1 to TRBJ2-7; 9 bases align to TRBD1. Per germline, CDR1 SQVTM and CDR2 ANQGSEA. The CDR3 spans 9 residues. CDR3: CSLRDREFF. For the CDR3, the DNA is TGCAGCCTCCGGGACAGGGAGTTCTTC.